Included here is one TCR beta chain sequence, with context. Its cognate antigen is unknown. CDR1 is MDHEN, CDR2 SYDVKM, per germline. This CDR3 region has 12 residues. V lost 6 bases and J 2 bases, leaving 7 bases between the germline ends. These data originate in a study of identifying expanded T cells in peripheral blood. Study-level results: Variance in clone template counts between roughly 2-week samples significantly increased with total template count across all healthy donors. Differentially abundant clones: about 1.2 between replicates, 15 to 17 at 2 to 3 weeks, 19 to 20 at four.

No infections or other immune events were documented during collection. This table comes from immunoSEQ multiplex PCR, and its TCRdb copy is limited to in-frame clones, with some not included. Altogether 70,000 to 100,000 clones are present, around 86% being singletons, with the ten largest covering approximately 5.6%. The receptor was isolated from a person aged 18 to 75 in good health. The rearrangement links TRBV28 to TRBJ1-2; no definite D call. What was sequenced was blood. The CDR3 loop reads CASRELNYGYTF. The CDR3 DNA reads TGTGCCAGCAGGGAGTTAAACTATGGCTACACCTTC.